Below, 27 T cell receptor beta chains from the same sample are listed, as sequenced in a study of blood T cells in healthy people across ages. Sample-barcoded 5' priming and a J-beta primer mix drove a second PCR of 7 to 11 cycles. Each CDR3 protein is one row after TCRdb ran MiXCR on the 5' RACE reads. The sample has approximately 850,000 distinct CDR3 sequences; 58% are singletons. The sample was blood. The source is a man in his thirties or forties in good health.

The chain uses TRBV9 and TRBJ2-4, with TRBD1 matching 10 bases. The J call could be wrong; TRBJ2-7 is a better fit for the DNA end. Germline-derived CDR1 and CDR2 are SGDLS and YYNGEE. The CDR3 totals 14 residues. CDR3: CASSSGTGAREQYF. As DNA, the CDR3 is TGTGCCAGCAGCTCCGGGACAGGGGCACGCGAGCAGTACTTC.

The V gene is TRBV11-2, the J gene TRBJ2-5; the D is unclear. The CDR3 has 15 residues. Germline V gives CDR1 SGHAT, CDR2 FQNNGV. The V end lost 5 bases, the J end lost 5 bases, and 18 bases lay between the germline ends. This CDR3 reads CASSPSHGVGETQYF. The CDR3 nucleotides are TGTGCCAGCAGCCCATCCCATGGCGTCGGGGAGACCCAGTACTTC.

J is TRBJ2-5 and V is TRBV7-2; D remains ambiguous. CDR3 length: 15 residues. V lost 1 base, J lost 3 bases, and 12 bases lay in between. In germline, CDR1 is SGHTA, CDR2 FQGNSA. CDR3 sequence reads: CASSLDIGGEETQYF. Here the CDR3 DNA reads TGTGCCAGCAGCTTAGATATCGGTGGGGAAGAGACCCAGTACTTC.

This clonotype has only a few counts. The chain employs TRBV5-1 and TRBJ2-2; D unresolved. Germline V CDR1 and CDR2: SGHRS, YFSETQ. There are 18 residues in the CDR3. Deletions cut 4 bases from V and 0 bases from J, with 19 bases between. This CDR3 reads CASSRLSLQTANTGELFF. CDR3 sequence (DNA): TGCGCCAGCAGCCGATTGTCATTACAGACCGCGAACACCGGGGAGCTGTTTTTT.

About this clonotype: At one of its ends the junction is not consistent with the germline gene, which may arise from a read error. The CDR3 loop is CASSLGLAGGPYNGQFF. CDR3 in DNA: TGTGCCAGCAGTTTAGGACTAGCGGGAGGGCCCTACAATGGGCAGTTCTTC. J is TRBJ2-1 and V is TRBV27; TRBD2 matches at 15 bases. Germline V gene data show CDR1 as MNHEY and CDR2 as SMNVEV (reference sequence). The CDR3 runs to 17 residues.

As for this clonotype: A much larger clone lies one base from this, so it may be a read error. V is TRBV6-5 and J is TRBJ2-7; 9 nucleotides agree with TRBD1. The germline CDR1 and CDR2 sequences are MNHEY and SVGAGI. V was clipped by 5 bases and J by 1 base; unmatched bases: 3. This CDR3 is built from 14 residues. CDR3 loop: CASSDGTGSYEQYF. CDR3 nucleotides: TGTGCCAGCAGTGACGGGACAGGGTCCTACGAGCAGTACTTC.

This sequence joins TRBV6-5 and TRBJ1-6; TRBD1 aligns across 8 bases. The ends lost 2 bases at V and 6 bases at J; junction bases unmatched: 3. Per the germline V gene, CDR1 is MNHEY and CDR2 is SVGAGI. The CDR3 consists of 15 residues. The chain's CDR3 is CASSYQGQANSPLHF. The CDR3 DNA is TGTGCCAGCAGTTACCAGGGACAGGCTAATTCACCCCTCCACTTT.

The J gene is TRBJ2-1, the V gene TRBV12-3 or TRBV12-4; a weak D match, TRBD2 (6 bases). The CDR3 runs to 14 residues. The V gene lost 5 bases and the J gene lost 8 bases, with 16 bases spanning the gap. The CDR3 loop reads CASSRAAGGDEQFF. CDR3 nucleotide sequence: TGTGCCAGCAGTCGGGCAGCGGGCGGCGATGAGCAGTTCTTC.

Notes on this clonotype: Just one base apart from a much larger clone, this may be a read error. The rearrangement links TRBV20-1 to TRBJ2-5; 10 nucleotides agree with TRBD1. Germline V gives CDR1 DFQATT, CDR2 SNEGSKA (reference sequence). Germline trimming cut 1 base from V and 5 bases from J; bases unmatched to any gene: 10. CDR3 length: 16 amino acids. The CDR3 nucleotides read TGCAGTGCTAGAGGGGTGGGACAGGGGTCGGGGGAGACCCAGTACTTC. This codes for CSARGVGQGSGETQYF.

In regard to this clonotype: It is likely a read error, because the conserved phenylalanine at the end of the CDR3 is missing. Because the CDR3's place on the DNA is in doubt, the DNA is left out and the CDR3 is given as listed by TCRdb. This rearrangement joins TRBV12-3 or TRBV12-4 to TRBJ2-3; the table gives TRBD2 as D, unverified against the DNA. Ends included, the CDR3 has 14 residues. CDR3 amino acids: CASSFGGAGDTQYS.

CDR3 amino acids: CASSLRGASTDTQYF. In DNA, the CDR3 is TGCGCCAGCAGCCTCCGCGGGGCAAGCACAGATACGCAGTATTTT. V and J are TRBV4-1 and TRBJ2-3; D is possibly TRBD2 (6 bases). The CDR3 consists of 15 residues. Between the trimmed V and J ends, which lost 4 bases and 0 bases, there was a span of 11 bases. The V gene's germline CDR1 is MGHRA and CDR2 YSYEKL.

The CDR3 region has the DNA TGCAGCGTTGAAGGGGACACCTCCTCCTACGAGCAGTACTTC. Protein: CSVEGDTSSYEQYF. The chain has TRBV29-1 and TRBJ2-7; possible D gene TRBD1, 6 bases. The CDR3 consists of 14 residues. CDR1 is SQVTM, CDR2 ANQGSEA, per germline. V gave up 1 base and J gave up 0 bases, with 10 bases separating them.

The chain employs TRBV3-1 and TRBJ2-5; D not certain. Gene TRBJ2-7 matches the end of the DNA better, so the J call may be wrong. The CDR3 totals 12 residues. CDR1 LGHDT and CDR2 YNNKEL come from the germline V gene (reference sequence). CDR3 protein: CASRPYENEQYF. The CDR3 DNA reads as TGTGCCAGCAGACCCTACGAAAACGAGCAGTACTTC.

The chain couples TRBV20-1 to TRBJ2-1; TRBD2 agrees at 9 bases. The V gene's germline CDR1 is DFQATT and CDR2 SNEGSKA (reference sequence). This CDR3 spans 14 amino acids. Trimming took 4 bases from V and 3 from J; bases not matched to a gene: 4. The CDR3 coding sequence is TGCAGTGCTACTAGCGGGGCTGGCTACAATGAGCAGTTCTTC. This encodes CSATSGAGYNEQFF.

The J gene is TRBJ2-3, the V gene TRBV6-6; TRBD2 agrees at 11 bases. Germline V gene data show CDR1 as MNHNY and CDR2 as SVGAGI (reference sequence). The V and J ends lost 4 bases and 0 bases, in that order; junction bases with no gene match: 3. The CDR3 has 16 amino acids. The CDR3, as DNA: TGTGCCAGCAGTTCGGTAGCGGGGGGGAGCACAGATACGCAGTATTTT. Residues: CASSSVAGGSTDTQYF.

This clonotype was observed once. This chain uses TRBV7-2 with TRBJ1-6; D call uncertain. The CDR3 length is 14 residues. CDR1 is SGHTA, CDR2 FQGNSA, per germline. The ends were cut back, 3 bases at V and 7 bases at J, with 10 bases in the middle. The CDR3 coding sequence is TGTGCCAGCAGCTTCGGAACGACGAATTCACCCCTCCACTTT. Translated, it gives CASSFGTTNSPLHF.

In this sample, this clonotype turned up a few times. The chain is built from TRBV3-1 and TRBJ2-3; D call uncertain. V was pared by 2 bases and J by 6 bases, with 12 bases between. The V gene's germline CDR1 is LGHDT and CDR2 YNNKEL (reference sequence). This CDR3 spans 14 amino acids. CDR3 in DNA: TGTGCCAGCAGCCAAACTCCCCGGCCCGATACGCAGTATTTT. Translating it yields CASSQTPRPDTQYF.

The V gene is TRBV27, the J gene TRBJ2-1, with 8 bases identical to TRBD2. This CDR3 is 17 amino acids long. V lost 2 bases and J lost 7; bases outside the gene matches: 13. The germline V gene encodes CDR1 MNHEY and CDR2 SMNVEV (reference sequence). The CDR3 here is CASSLPKGLAFPNEQFF. The CDR3 nucleotides are TGTGCCAGCAGTTTACCCAAAGGACTAGCCTTCCCAAATGAGCAGTTCTTC.

This clonotype appeared once. The rearrangement uses TRBV6-6 and TRBJ2-7; D may be TRBD2 (5 bases). This CDR3 has 15 residues. Trimming left V 0 bases short and J 3 bases short, with 12 bases between. Germline CDR1 and CDR2: MNHNY and SVGAGI (reference sequence). The CDR3 loop is CASSYSSSGNYEQYF. The CDR3 DNA reads as TGTGCCAGCAGTTACTCGTCCAGCGGTAACTACGAGCAGTACTTC.

This chain connects TRBV9 to TRBJ1-2; TRBD1 aligns across 7 bases. V shed 4 bases and J 6 bases; nucleotides not matched to a gene: 9. The CDR3 is 14 residues long. Looked up from germline, CDR1 is SGDLS and CDR2 is YYNGEE. The CDR3, as DNA: TGTGCCAGCAGCCGGGGACAGTCAGAGGATGGCTACACCTTC. As protein: CASSRGQSEDGYTF.

This clonotype came up many times. This chain joins TRBV2 and TRBJ2-5; D unresolved. This CDR3 has 12 residues. CDR1 is SNHLY and CDR2 is FYNNEI in the germline V gene. V gave up 6 bases and J gave up 0 bases, with 5 bases separating them. The CDR3 loop reads CASRDDQETQYF. As DNA, the CDR3 is TGTGCCAGCAGGGATGACCAAGAGACCCAGTACTTC.

The V and J genes are TRBV20-1 and TRBJ2-3; D uncertain. V was clipped by 5 bases and J by 0 bases, with 9 bases between them. In germline, CDR1 is DFQATT, CDR2 SNEGSKA (reference sequence). This CDR3 region has 13 residues. The CDR3 sequence: CSAPKTSTDTQYF. The DNA for the CDR3 is TGCAGTGCTCCTAAAACTAGCACAGATACGCAGTATTTT.

This chain links TRBV4-1 with TRBJ2-7, with D possibly being TRBD1 or TRBD2 (6 bases each). The CDR3 spans 15 residues. Trimming shortened V by 1 base and J by 6 bases, and 16 bases separated the two germline ends. Germline values: CDR1 MGHRA, CDR2 YSYEKL. The CDR3 reads CASSQANVGGFEQYF. CDR3 coding DNA: TGCGCCAGCAGCCAAGCAAACGTAGGGGGGTTCGAGCAGTACTTC.

This clonotype has only a few counts. The chain joins TRBV27 to TRBJ2-4; possibly TRBD1 for D (5 bases). The J call may be faulty, since TRBJ2-7 better matches the DNA end. The CDR3 is made up of 13 amino acids. In germline, CDR1 is MNHEY, CDR2 SMNVEV (reference sequence). CDR3: CASSFARASEQYF. The CDR3 nucleotides are TGTGCCAGCAGTTTCGCCAGGGCGAGCGAGCAGTACTTC.

The chain combines TRBV20-1 with TRBJ2-7, with D possibly being TRBD2 (6 bases). CDR3 length equals 17 residues. The germline V gene has CDR1 DFQATT and CDR2 SNEGSKA (reference sequence). For the CDR3, the DNA is TGCAGCGCCCAACCTTGGGAATCCTCGCGGGGCTACTACGAGCAGTACTTC. This gives the protein CSAQPWESSRGYYEQYF.

The rearrangement links TRBV7-9 to TRBJ1-2; 9 nucleotides agree with TRBD1. The CDR3 covers 16 residues. The ends lost 1 base at V and 3 bases at J; junction bases unmatched: 6. The V gene's germline CDR1 is SEHNR and CDR2 FQNEAQ (reference sequence). The CDR3 bases are TGTGCCAGCAGCTTAGGGGGGACAGGGTCGGACTATGGCTACACCTTC. This codes for CASSLGGTGSDYGYTF.

Details on this clonotype: A read error may be the cause here, since a much bigger clone is one base away. The gene calls are TRBV20-1 and TRBJ2-5; 9 bases are shared with TRBD2. V was clipped by 6 bases and J by 11 bases; unmatched bases: 19. This CDR3 has 15 amino acids. Germline V gene sequence: CDR1 DFQATT, CDR2 SNEGSKA (reference sequence). CDR3 bases: TGCAGTGCCCGCGAGATGCGGGGGGGCTTGAATGAGCAGTACTTC. Residues: CSAREMRGGLNEQYF.